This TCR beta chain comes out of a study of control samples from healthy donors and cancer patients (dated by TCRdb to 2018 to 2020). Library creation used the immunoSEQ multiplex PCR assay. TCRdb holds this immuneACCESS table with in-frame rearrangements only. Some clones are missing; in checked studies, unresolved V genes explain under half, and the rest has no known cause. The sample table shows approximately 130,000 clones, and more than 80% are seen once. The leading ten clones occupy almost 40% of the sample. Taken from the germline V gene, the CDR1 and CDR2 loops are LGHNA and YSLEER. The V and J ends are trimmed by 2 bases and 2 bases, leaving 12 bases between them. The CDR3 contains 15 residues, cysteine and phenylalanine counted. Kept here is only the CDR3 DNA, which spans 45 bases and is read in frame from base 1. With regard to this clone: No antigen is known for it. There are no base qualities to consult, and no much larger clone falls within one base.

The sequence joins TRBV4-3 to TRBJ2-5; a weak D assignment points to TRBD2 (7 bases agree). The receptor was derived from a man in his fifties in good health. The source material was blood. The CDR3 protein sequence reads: CASSQNGGLQETQYF. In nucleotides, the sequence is TGCGCCAGCAGCCAAAACGGGGGGCTACAAGAGACCCAGTACTTC.